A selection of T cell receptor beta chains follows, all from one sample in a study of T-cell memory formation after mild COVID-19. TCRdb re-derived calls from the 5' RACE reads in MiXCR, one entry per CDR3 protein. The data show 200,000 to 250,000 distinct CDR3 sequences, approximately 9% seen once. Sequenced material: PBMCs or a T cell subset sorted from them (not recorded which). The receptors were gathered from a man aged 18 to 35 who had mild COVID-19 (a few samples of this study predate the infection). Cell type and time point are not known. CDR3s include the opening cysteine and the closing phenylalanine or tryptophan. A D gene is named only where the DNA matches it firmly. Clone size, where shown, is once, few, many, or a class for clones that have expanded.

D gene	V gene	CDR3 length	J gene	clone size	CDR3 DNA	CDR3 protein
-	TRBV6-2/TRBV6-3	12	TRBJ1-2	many	TGTGCCAGCAGTTACTCGGACAGTGGCTACACCTTC	CASSYSDSGYTF
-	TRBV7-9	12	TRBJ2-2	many	TGTGCCAGCAGCTTAGGCCTCGGGGAGCTGTTTTTT	CASSLGLGELFF
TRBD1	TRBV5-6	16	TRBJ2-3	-	TGTGCCAGCAGCCCGACCGGGACAGGGTTTTGGGATACGCAGTATTTT	CASSPTGTGFWDTQYF
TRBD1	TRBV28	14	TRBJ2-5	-	TGTGCCAGCAGTCCTACAGGGGCTGTGGAGACCCAGTACTTC	CASSPTGAVETQYF
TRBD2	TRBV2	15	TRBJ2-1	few	TGTGCCAGCAGACCTGGGACTAGCGGGGGGAGCAGTCGGTTCTTC	CASRPGTSGGSSRFF
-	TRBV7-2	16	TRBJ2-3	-	TGTGCCAGCAGCTTTATTCCCGGGGGTGGACAGAATACGCAGTATTTT	CASSFIPGGGQNTQYF
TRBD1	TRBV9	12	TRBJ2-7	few	TGTGCCAGCAGCCCAGGACAGGGGGAGCAGTACTTC	CASSPGQGEQYF
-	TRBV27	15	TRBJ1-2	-	TGTGCCAGCAGTTTAGATGGCGGCAGAATTTATGGCTACACCTTC	CASSLDGGRIYGYTF
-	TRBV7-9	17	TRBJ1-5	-	TGTGCCAGCAGCTTCCCCCCGTGGGAGGGAAGGGATCAGCCCCAGCATTTT	CASSFPPWEGRDQPQHF
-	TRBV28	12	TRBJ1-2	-	TGTGCCAGCAGTTTAGTGAGGGGTGGCTACACCTTC	CASSLVRGGYTF
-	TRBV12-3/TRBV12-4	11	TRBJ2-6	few	TGTGCCAGCTCCGGGGCCAACGTCCTGACTTTC	CASSGANVLTF
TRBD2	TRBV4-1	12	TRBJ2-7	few	TGCGCCAGCCTCGGCGGGGGAAACGAGCAGTACTTC	CASLGGGNEQYF
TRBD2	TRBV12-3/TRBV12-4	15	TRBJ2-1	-	TGTGCCAGCAGTTTAGAGGCGGGGGGGCGGCATGAGCAGTTCTTC	CASSLEAGGRHEQFF
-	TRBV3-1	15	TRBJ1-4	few	TGTGCCAGCAGCCAAGCCGGGACATCGGATGAAAAACTGTTTTTT	CASSQAGTSDEKLFF
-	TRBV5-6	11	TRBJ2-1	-	TGTGCCAGCAGCTCCTCTTATGAGCAGTTCTTC	CASSSSYEQFF
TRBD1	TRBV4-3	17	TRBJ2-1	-	TGCGCCAGCAGCCAAGAGGGGACAGGGTACACCTACAATGAGCAGTTCTTC	CASSQEGTGYTYNEQFF
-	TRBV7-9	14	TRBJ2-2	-	TGTGCCAGCAGCGCGGGTGTTTACACCGGGGAGCTGTTTTTT	CASSAGVYTGELFF
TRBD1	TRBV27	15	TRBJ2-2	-	TGTGCCAGCAGTTCCAGGGGGCGCGGAACCGGGGAGCTGTTTTTT	CASSSRGRGTGELFF
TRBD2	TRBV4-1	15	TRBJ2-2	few	TGCGCCAGCAGCCAAATAGCGGGGGGCTCCGGGGAGCTGTTTTTT	CASSQIAGGSGELFF
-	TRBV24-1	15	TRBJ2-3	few	TGTGCCACCAGTGACCCGACGACTAGCACAGATACGCAGTATTTT	CATSDPTTSTDTQYF
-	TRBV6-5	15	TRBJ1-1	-	TGTGCCAGCAGTTACAGGTCGGCAGGGGCCACTGAAGCTTTCTTT	CASSYRSAGATEAFF